This T cell receptor beta chain stems from a study of T-cell reconstitution after alpha-beta-depleted transplantation in children. By sample share, this clonotype is medium-sized. What it recognizes is unknown. Unique molecular identifiers tagged the TCRbeta library. One entry per CDR3 protein results from TCRdb running MiXCR on the PCR reads. The sample lists 330,000 or so distinct CDR3 sequences; 9.5% to 13% were seen once. The length of the CDR3 is 15 residues. The V segment lost 0 bases and the J segment 1 base; nucleotides outside the gene matches: 2. From germline, CDR1 is SGDLS and CDR2 YYNGEE. Whole-study results and caveats: When one year had passed after transplant, most T-cell counts and diversity came from newly produced T cells. There were some patients whose high TCRbeta diversity at day 60 came from surviving recipient T cells and thymic progenitors. Several hundred rapidly expanded clones from non-depleted graft cells reportedly supplied alpha-beta T cells about two months post-transplant.

The V call is TRBV9, the J call TRBJ1-1; 8 nucleotides match TRBD1. The sample in question was PBMCs, obtained before TCRalphabeta/CD19-depleted stem cell transplant. This clonotype was obtained from a boy under three years old with acute myeloid leukemia, due to receive a stem cell transplant. The CDR3 sequence is CASSVGTGSNTEAFF. CDR3 bases: TGTGCCAGCAGCGTAGGGACAGGGTCGAACACTGAAGCTTTCTTT.